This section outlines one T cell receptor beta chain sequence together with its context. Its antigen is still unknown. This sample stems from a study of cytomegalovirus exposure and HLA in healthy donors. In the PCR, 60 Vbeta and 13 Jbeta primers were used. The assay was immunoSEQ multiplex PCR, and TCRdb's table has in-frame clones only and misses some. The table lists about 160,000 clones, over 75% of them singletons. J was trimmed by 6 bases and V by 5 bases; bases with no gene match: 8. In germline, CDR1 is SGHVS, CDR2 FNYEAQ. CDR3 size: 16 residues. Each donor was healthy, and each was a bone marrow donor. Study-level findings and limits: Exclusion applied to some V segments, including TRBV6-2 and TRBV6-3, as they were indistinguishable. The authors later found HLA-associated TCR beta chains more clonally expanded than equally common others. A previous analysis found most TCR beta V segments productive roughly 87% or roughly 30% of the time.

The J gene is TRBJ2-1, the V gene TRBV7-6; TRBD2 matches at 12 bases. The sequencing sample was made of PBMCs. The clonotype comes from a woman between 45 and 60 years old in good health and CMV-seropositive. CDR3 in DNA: TGTGCCAGCAGCGCTCGTTCTAGCGGGAGGGTCAATGAGCAGTTCTTC. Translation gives CASSARSSGRVNEQFF.